One and the same sample provided the 12 T cell receptor beta chains below, sequenced in a study of regulatory T cells in long-lasting Graves disease. Time point given: newly diagnosed GD, antithyroid drugs for less than 3 months. Preparation of the TCR library used RNA extracted from PBMCs. Arm-PCR of CDR3 regions with iRepertoire HTBI primers generated TCR beta libraries. TCRdb processed the multiplex PCR reads anew with MiXCR; each CDR3 protein has one entry. The sample contains about 350,000 distinct CDR3 sequences, about a sixth of which appear only once. The sample was also linked to a second study, of T cells in Graves' hyperthyroidism and ophthalmopathy.

The source was peripheral blood mononuclear cells (PBMCs), collected at new diagnosis, from a patient treated with antithyroid drugs. Source of these receptors: a woman younger than 35 with Graves disease.

A remark on this clonotype: This may be a read error: a much more frequent sequence differs by one nucleotide. The chain recombines TRBV9 with TRBJ1-2, with D unclear. V lost 2 bases to trimming and J lost 5 bases, with 13 bases between them. The CDR3 sequence is 14 residues long. Germline CDR1 SGDLS, CDR2 YYNGEE. The CDR3 loop is CASSVSPNPYGYTF. Here the CDR3 DNA reads TGTGCCAGCAGCGTCTCCCCCAACCCGTATGGCTACACCTTC.

This clonotype was detected only a few times. The chain links TRBV4-1 to TRBJ2-1, with D hard to call. Trimming took off 1 base at V and 4 bases at J, with 14 bases between the two ends. The CDR3 spans 16 residues. Germline assignment: CDR1 MGHRA and CDR2 YSYEKL. The CDR3 reads CASSQVGRQPYNEQFF. CDR3 sequence (DNA): TGCGCCAGCAGCCAAGTAGGCAGGCAGCCGTACAATGAGCAGTTCTTC.

This clonotype was picked up a small number of times. This chain uses TRBV20-1 with TRBJ1-6; TRBD1 aligns across 9 bases. Germline lookup yields CDR1 DFQATT and CDR2 SNEGSKA (reference sequence). This CDR3 has 15 residues. V shed 6 bases and J 7 bases; nucleotides not matched to a gene: 10. The CDR3 region has the DNA TGCAGTGCCGCTATCCGGACAGGGGACAATTCACCCCTCCACTTT. Protein sequence: CSAAIRTGDNSPLHF.

This clonotype was counted between two and nine times. The chain carries TRBV19 and TRBJ2-7, with 9 bases fitting TRBD1. The CDR3 covers 13 residues. The J segment lost 5 bases and the V segment lost 6 bases, leaving 5 bases of the junction unmatched. The V gene's germline CDR1 is LNHDA and CDR2 SQIVND (reference sequence). The CDR3 sequence: CASSTGGADEQYF. The CDR3 DNA reads TGTGCCAGTAGCACAGGGGGCGCGGACGAGCAGTACTTC.

The table lists this clonotype with many counts. The genes are TRBV11-2 and TRBJ2-3; TRBD1 agrees at 11 bases. Trimming removed 3 bases from V and 9 bases from J; junction bases left unmatched: 11. Germline V gene lookup returns CDR1 SGHAT and CDR2 FQNNGV. The CDR3 length is 16 residues. The CDR3 bases are TGTGCCAGCAGCTTGGAAGGGACAGGGGGGTTAATGACGCAGTATTTT. It codes for CASSLEGTGGLMTQYF.

Ten or more counts support this clonotype. CDR3 DNA: TGCAGTGCGAAGCGGACAGCGAACACCGGGGAGCTGTTTTTT. It is translated as CSAKRTANTGELFF. The rearrangement joins TRBV20-1 to TRBJ2-2; weak D call: TRBD1 (6 bases). Germline CDR1 and CDR2: DFQATT and SNEGSKA (reference sequence). Trimming cost V 6 bases and J 0 bases, with 11 bases left between them. This CDR3 has 14 amino acids.

The chain employs TRBV7-2 and TRBJ2-7; unclear D gene. The CDR3 is 15 amino acids. Germline CDR1 reads SGHTA; CDR2 reads FQGNSA. V was pared by 1 base and J by 3 bases, with 13 bases between. CDR3 protein: CASSLVSSGGYEQYF. CDR3 bases: TGTGCCAGCAGCTTAGTAAGCTCGGGCGGCTACGAGCAGTACTTC.

This clonotype was observed a few times. This chain joins TRBV9 and TRBJ2-7; perhaps TRBD1 as D (6 bases). This CDR3 contains 14 residues. The ends were cut back, 0 bases at V and 0 bases at J, with 7 bases in the middle. The V gene's germline CDR1 is SGDLS and CDR2 YYNGEE. The DNA of the CDR3 is TGTGCCAGCAGCGTAGAGGACAGCTCCTACGAGCAGTACTTC. This encodes CASSVEDSSYEQYF.

The sample holds a few counts of this clonotype. The chain has TRBV29-1 and TRBJ1-2; D is unclear. From germline, CDR1 is SQVTM and CDR2 ANQGSEA. CDR3 size: 13 residues. Trimming took off 7 bases at V and 2 bases at J, with 14 bases between the two ends. CDR3 DNA: TGCAGCGGCAATAGTGGCAGGAACTATGGCTACACCTTC. Amino acid sequence: CSGNSGRNYGYTF.

This clonotype has more than one count but fewer than ten. The genes are TRBV19 and TRBJ1-2, with a tentative D call TRBD1 (5 bases). This CDR3 is 14 amino acids long. V lost 1 base, J lost 8 bases, and 14 bases lay in between. Germline CDR1 reads LNHDA; CDR2 reads SQIVND (reference sequence). CDR3 sequence (DNA): TGTGCCAGTAGTATAGTAGAAGGGGCGAGCGGCTACACCTTC. This translates into CASSIVEGASGYTF. Full variable domain (rest looked up from reference TRBV19 and TRBJ1-2): DGGITQSPKYLFRKEGQNVTLSCEQNLNHDAMYWYRQDPGQGLRLIYYSQIVNDFQKGDIAEGYSVSREKKESFPLTVTSAQKNPTAFYLCASSIVEGASGYTFGSGTRLTVV.

This clonotype was detected a few times. The V and J genes are TRBV6-1 and TRBJ2-7, with 9 nucleotides matching TRBD1. Per germline, CDR1 MNHNS and CDR2 SASEGT. Unmatched junction bases numbered 9, after V lost 3 bases and J lost 6 bases. The CDR3 spans 15 residues. CDR3 amino acids: CASSDNPGQGTEQYF. The CDR3 bases are TGTGCCAGCAGTGATAACCCGGGACAGGGAACCGAGCAGTACTTC.

This clonotype has ten or more counts. The V gene is TRBV27, the J gene TRBJ2-5; 8 nucleotides match TRBD2. Germline assignment: CDR1 MNHEY and CDR2 SMNVEV (reference sequence). CDR3 length: 14 amino acids. V was clipped by 5 bases and J by 5 bases; unmatched bases: 7. CDR3 bases: TGTGCCAGCAGTGCCGGGACTAGTACCGAGACCCAGTACTTC. This codes for CASSAGTSTETQYF.